Below are 32 T cell receptor beta chains sequenced from a single sample in a study of control samples from healthy donors and cancer patients. Assay used: immunoSEQ multiplex PCR; TCRdb lists only in-frame clones, some missing. The sample consists of about 140,000 clones, less than 95% of them appearing once. The sequenced sample was blood. The origin of the receptors is a man aged 18 to 29 in good health.

This chain connects TRBV19 to TRBJ2-1; 11 bases line up with TRBD1. The CDR3 is 17 amino acids. Losses at the gene ends were 5 bases for V and 4 bases for J; bases not matched to a gene: 10. The germline gives CDR1 LNHDA, CDR2 SQIVND (reference sequence). CDR3 DNA sequence: TGTGCCAGTAGTTTCAGCCGGGACAGGGGGGCGTACAATGAGCAGTTCTTC. Protein: CASSFSRDRGAYNEQFF. The whole variable domain, filled in from reference TRBV19 and TRBJ2-1, reads DGGITQSPKYLFRKEGQNVTLSCEQNLNHDAMYWYRQDPGQGLRLIYYSQIVNDFQKGDIAEGYSVSREKKESFPLTVTSAQKNPTAFYLCASSFSRDRGAYNEQFFGPGTRLTVL.

The rearrangement joins TRBV4-1 to TRBJ2-1; 10 bases match TRBD2. The V segment lost 1 base and the J segment 2 bases; nucleotides outside the gene matches: 8. The germline gives CDR1 MGHRA, CDR2 YSYEKL. The CDR3 length is 18 residues. The CDR3 here is CASSQGLAGAGAYNEQFF. The CDR3 DNA reads TGCGCCAGCAGCCAAGGGCTAGCGGGGGCAGGGGCCTACAATGAGCAGTTCTTC.

V gene TRBV20-1 combines with J gene TRBJ1-1, with unresolved D. Germline CDR1 reads DFQATT; CDR2 reads SNEGSKA (reference sequence). The CDR3 loop spans 11 amino acids. Deletions cut 4 bases from V and 11 bases from J, with 14 bases between. CDR3 nucleotides: TGCAGTGCTACCGATGGGGTTGGCGCTTTCTTT. Protein product: CSATDGVGAFF.

The rearrangement links TRBV6-4 to TRBJ1-3, with unresolved D. This CDR3 contains 14 residues. From germline, CDR1 is MRHNA and CDR2 SNTAGT. Trimming stripped 5 bases from V and 4 bases from J, with 12 bases between. The DNA of the CDR3 is TGTGCCAGCAGTATCCACGGTCGGGGAAACACCATATATTTT. Translated: CASSIHGRGNTIYF.

This sequence joins TRBV7-2 and TRBJ2-7, with D maybe TRBD2 (6 bases). The CDR3 has 14 residues. Germline-derived CDR1 and CDR2 are SGHTA and FQGNSA. The V gene lost 5 bases and the J gene lost 2 bases, with 13 bases spanning the gap. This CDR3 is CASSPRRATYEQYF. CDR3 DNA: TGTGCCAGCAGCCCTAGGAGGGCAACCTACGAGCAGTACTTC.

The chain employs TRBV6-2 or TRBV6-3 and TRBJ2-1, with 13 bases identical to TRBD2. The V and J ends lost 4 bases and 6 bases, in that order; junction bases with no gene match: 3. Germline CDR1 is MNHEY and CDR2 is SVGEGT. This CDR3 has 15 residues. The CDR3 bases are TGTGCCAGCAGTTCACTAGCGGGGGGGCCCAATGAGCAGTTCTTC. Translated, it gives CASSSLAGGPNEQFF.

The rearrangement joins TRBV7-2 to TRBJ2-1; 8 bases line up with TRBD2. V lost 4 bases and J lost 0; bases outside the gene matches: 5. The CDR3 spans 16 residues. Germline loops: CDR1 SGHTA, CDR2 FQGNSA. CDR3 nucleotide sequence: TGTGCCAGCAGCTCACCTCGGGGGGGCTCCTACAATGAGCAGTTCTTC. Protein product: CASSSPRGGSYNEQFF. Using reference TRBV7-2 and TRBJ2-1 for the parts outside the CDR3, the full variable domain is GAGVSQSPSNKVTEKGKDVELRCDPISGHTALYWYRQSLGQGLEFLIYFQGNSAPDKSGLPSDRFSAERTGGSVSTLTIQRTQQEDSAVYLCASSSPRGGSYNEQFFGPGTRLTVL.

J is TRBJ1-1 and V is TRBV10-3; the D is unclear. The CDR3 consists of 13 residues. Germline CDR1 ENHRY, CDR2 SYGVKD. Trimming took off 2 bases at V and 4 bases at J, with 8 bases between the two ends. DNA for the CDR3: TGTGCCATCAGTGAGCCCCCCGGCACTGAAGCTTTCTTT. Protein sequence: CAISEPPGTEAFF.

The J gene is TRBJ1-2, the V gene TRBV7-9; 10 bases fit TRBD1. The V gene end was trimmed by 4 bases and the J gene end by 6 bases; junction bases not matched to a gene: 8. The CDR3 is 15 residues long. Germline V gene sequence: CDR1 SEHNR, CDR2 FQNEAQ (reference sequence). For the CDR3, the DNA is TGTGCCAGCAGCTCCGCCGGGACAGGGGTTAATGGCTACACCTTC. Translated: CASSSAGTGVNGYTF.

The chain has TRBV12-3 or TRBV12-4 and TRBJ2-1; TRBD2 matches at 9 bases. J was trimmed by 15 bases and V by 6 bases; bases with no gene match: 9. This CDR3 is built from 12 residues. CDR3 loop: CASSRPGTSPFF. The CDR3 region has the DNA TGTGCCAGCAGCCGCCCCGGGACTAGCCCGTTCTTC.

V gene TRBV6-2 or TRBV6-3 combines with J gene TRBJ1-5; 9 positions match TRBD1. CDR1 and CDR2 from the germline V gene are MNHEY and SVGEGT. The V segment lost 1 base and the J segment 7 bases; nucleotides outside the gene matches: 8. The CDR3 totals 16 residues. The CDR3 nucleotides read TGTGCCAGCAGTTACTGGGGACAGGGTAGGAGCCAGCCCCAGCATTTT. Its translation: CASSYWGQGRSQPQHF.

The CDR3 here is CASSQVKRPSTDTQYF. CDR3 DNA sequence: TGCGCCAGCAGCCAAGTAAAAAGGCCTAGCACAGATACGCAGTATTTT. V usage is TRBV4-1 and J usage is TRBJ2-3; D remains unclear. This CDR3 is built from 16 residues. V was clipped by 1 base and J by 0 bases, with 11 bases between them. Germline CDR1 MGHRA, CDR2 YSYEKL.

This clone appeared a single time. The V call is TRBV20-1, the J call TRBJ1-2, with TRBD1 as a possible D gene (5 bases). Germline CDR1 reads DFQATT; CDR2 reads SNEGSKA (reference sequence). V was shortened by 6 bases and J by 10 bases, with 15 bases between the two germline ends. The CDR3 loop spans 11 amino acids. CDR3 sequence reads: CSASGTGSYTF. In DNA, the CDR3 is TGCAGTGCGTCAGGGACGGGCTCCTACACCTTC.

This clone was observed once. The chain couples TRBV6-2 or TRBV6-3 to TRBJ2-7; D remains unclear. Germline CDR1 reads MNHEY; CDR2 reads SVGEGT. V lost 4 bases to trimming and J lost 4 bases, with 5 bases between them. The CDR3 contains 11 residues. CDR3 bases: TGTGCCAGCAGTTTCAATTACGAGCAGTACTTC. It yields the protein CASSFNYEQYF.

J is TRBJ1-1 and V is TRBV10-3; 7 positions agree with TRBD1. The germline CDR1 and CDR2 sequences are ENHRY and SYGVKD. After removal of 2 bases from V and 4 bases from J, the junction contained 10 bases not matched to a gene. The CDR3 sequence is 16 residues long. CDR3 nucleotides: TGTGCCATCAGTGAGGCGGAGAGGACAGGTGGCACTGAAGCTTTCTTT. Protein product: CAISEAERTGGTEAFF.

The sample holds one count of this clone. V is TRBV5-1 and J is TRBJ2-3; D is unresolved. The V and J ends lost 0 bases and 0 bases respectively, with 8 bases between them. The germline V gene encodes CDR1 SGHRS and CDR2 YFSETQ. The CDR3 runs to 15 residues. The CDR3 loop is CASSLVPSSTDTQYF. For the CDR3, the DNA is TGCGCCAGCAGCTTGGTGCCTTCTAGCACAGATACGCAGTATTTT. Variable domain in full (rest from reference TRBV5-1 and TRBJ2-3): KAGVTQTPRYLIKTRGQQVTLSCSPISGHRSVSWYQQTPGQGLQFLFEYFSETQRNKGNFPGRFSGRQFSNSRSEMNVSTLELGDSALYLCASSLVPSSTDTQYFGPGTRLTVL.

The V and J genes are TRBV28 and TRBJ1-4; D might be TRBD1 (5 bases). Germline V gene lookup returns CDR1 MDHEN and CDR2 SYDVKM. V lost 7 bases to trimming and J lost 8 bases, with 17 bases between them. The CDR3 contains 14 residues. In DNA form, the CDR3 reads TGTGCCAGCACGGGCTGGGACGGGCGCGAAAAACTGTTTTTT. This translates into CASTGWDGREKLFF.

The count of this clone is one. This chain connects TRBV9 to TRBJ1-3, with TRBD1 identical over 7 bases. The length of the CDR3 is 16 residues. CDR1 is SGDLS, CDR2 YYNGEE, per germline. V lost 3 bases and J lost 0; bases outside the gene matches: 6. The CDR3 DNA sequence: TGTGCCAGCAGCGCCCGACAGGGAAGCTCTGGAAACACCATATATTTT. This sequence encodes CASSARQGSSGNTIYF.

This chain links TRBV7-6 with TRBJ2-1; 8 bases are shared with TRBD2. The V and J ends lost 5 bases and 0 bases, in that order; junction bases with no gene match: 15. From germline, CDR1 is SGHVS and CDR2 FNYEAQ. This CDR3 contains 19 residues. The CDR3 sequence: CASSERTGMAGGSYNEQFF. CDR3 bases: TGTGCCAGCAGCGAAAGGACTGGGATGGCGGGGGGCTCCTACAATGAGCAGTTCTTC.

The rearrangement uses TRBV5-6 and TRBJ2-7, with 7 bases aligning to TRBD1. Germline CDR1 is SGHDT and CDR2 is YYEEEE. J gave up 5 bases and V 2 bases, and 13 bases lay outside the gene matches. This CDR3 comprises 16 residues. DNA of the CDR3: TGTGCCAGCAGCTTTAACAGGGGATCGGTTAGCGACGAGCAGTACTTC. It encodes CASSFNRGSVSDEQYF.

The chain links TRBV29-1 to TRBJ1-1, with D maybe TRBD1 (6 bases). Germline V gene sequence: CDR1 SQVTM, CDR2 ANQGSEA. This CDR3 spans 18 amino acids. The V and J ends lost 3 bases and 1 base respectively, with 24 bases between them. The CDR3 reads CSVDPSSQGRWENTEAFF. For the CDR3, the DNA is TGCAGCGTTGACCCTTCGTCGCAGGGGCGGTGGGAGAACACTGAAGCTTTCTTT.

V usage is TRBV3-1 (or the pseudogene TRBV3-2) and J usage is TRBJ2-3; perhaps D is TRBD1 or TRBD2 (5 bases each). V lost 4 bases and J lost 7, with 12 bases in between. There are 13 residues in the CDR3. Looked up from germline, CDR1 is LGHDT and CDR2 is YNNKEL (reference sequence). CDR3 sequence: CASSPVGENTQYF. CDR3 DNA: TGTGCCAGCAGCCCTGTGGGGGAGAATACGCAGTATTTT.

V is TRBV5-1 and J is TRBJ1-4; unclear D gene. The CDR3 is 13 residues long. Germline CDR1 SGHRS, CDR2 YFSETQ. V lost 0 bases and J lost 8, with 8 bases in between. The CDR3 DNA follows: TGCGCCAGCAGCTTGGTTGGAGGAGAAAAACTGTTTTTT. Its translation: CASSLVGGEKLFF.

The rearrangement joins TRBV5-1 to TRBJ1-4, with D possibly being TRBD1 (5 bases). Trimming took 4 bases from V and 0 from J, leaving 13 bases between them. This CDR3 is built from 16 residues. CDR1 SGHRS and CDR2 YFSETQ come from the germline V gene. CDR3 protein: CASSIGWDSTNEKLFF. The CDR3 bases are TGCGCCAGCAGCATTGGCTGGGACTCAACTAATGAAAAACTGTTTTTT.

This chain links TRBV5-8 with TRBJ2-6; maybe TRBD2 (7 bases). The CDR3 has 18 residues. Trimming took off 2 bases at V and 0 bases at J, with 15 bases between the two ends. Germline V gene lookup returns CDR1 SGHTS and CDR2 YDEGEE. The CDR3 loop is CASSFEGGARSGANVLTF. CDR3 nucleotide sequence: TGTGCCAGCAGCTTCGAGGGGGGGGCACGCTCTGGGGCCAACGTCCTGACTTTC.

This clone has only one observation. This chain links TRBV7-2 with TRBJ1-5, with D possibly matching TRBD1 (5 bases). This CDR3 spans 14 amino acids. Germline loops: CDR1 SGHTA, CDR2 FQGNSA. The V and J ends lost 3 bases and 1 base respectively, with 7 bases between them. CDR3 loop: CASSLWDSNQPQHF. CDR3 in DNA: TGTGCCAGCAGCTTGTGGGACAGCAATCAGCCCCAGCATTTT.

The rearrangement links TRBV2 to TRBJ2-7; D might be TRBD1 (5 bases). V lost 4 bases and J 3 bases, leaving 13 bases between the germline ends. The CDR3 is 14 amino acids. The germline V gene has CDR1 SNHLY and CDR2 FYNNEI. CDR3 bases: TGTGCCAGCAGTGTTAGGGGCGGAGTCTACGAGCAGTACTTC. Translation gives CASSVRGGVYEQYF.

The J gene is TRBJ2-5, the V gene TRBV27; 7 bases map to TRBD1. CDR1 is MNHEY and CDR2 is SMNVEV in the germline V gene (reference sequence). The ends lost 2 bases at V and 2 bases at J; junction bases unmatched: 5. This CDR3 comprises 15 residues. CDR3 bases: TGTGCCAGCAGTTTAGTCGGGACAGTGCAAGAGACCCAGTACTTC. Translating gives CASSLVGTVQETQYF.

V and J are TRBV7-9 and TRBJ2-2, with D uncertain. The CDR3 contains 15 residues. In germline, CDR1 is SEHNR, CDR2 FQNEAQ (reference sequence). V shed 2 bases and J shed 0 bases, with 7 bases lying between them. The CDR3 bases are TGTGCCAGCAGCTTAATGCTGGCGAACACCGGGGAGCTGTTTTTT. Translating it yields CASSLMLANTGELFF.

This chain joins TRBV19 and TRBJ1-2; D is uncertain. The CDR3 runs to 14 residues. Germline V gene sequence: CDR1 LNHDA, CDR2 SQIVND (reference sequence). V was cut by 6 bases and J by 5 bases, with 16 bases left in between. DNA for the CDR3: TGTGCCAGTAGCGCCGGGCCTCCCGTTTATGGCTACACCTTC. This translates into CASSAGPPVYGYTF.

This chain links TRBV5-4 with TRBJ1-1, with D perhaps matching TRBD1 (5 bases). Trimming removed 1 base from V and 1 base from J, with 8 bases in between. The CDR3 length is 14 residues. Germline lookup yields CDR1 SGHNT and CDR2 YYREEE (reference sequence). The CDR3, as DNA: TGTGCCAGCAGCTTGAAAGGGGCGAACACTGAAGCTTTCTTT. Translating it yields CASSLKGANTEAFF.

The chain recombines TRBV3-1 (or the pseudogene TRBV3-2) with TRBJ1-4; a weak D match, TRBD1 (5 bases). This CDR3 has 15 amino acids. V gave up 0 bases and J gave up 3 bases, with 8 bases separating them. Germline V gene lookup returns CDR1 LGHDT and CDR2 YNNKEL (reference sequence). The CDR3 DNA follows: TGTGCCAGCAGCCAAGATGGGGGGGCTAATGAAAAACTGTTTTTT. The encoded protein is CASSQDGGANEKLFF.